Sequencing of this TCR beta chain was carried out in a study of blood T cells in healthy people across ages. Findings of the study overall: Because donor CMV status was unknown, expanded clonotype changes were possibly confounded. Diversity was higher, and naive CD4+ cells more numerous, in long-lived donors than in aged donors.

The use of a sample-barcoded 5' primer and a J-beta primer mix characterized a second PCR of about 7 to 12 cycles. Per sample, CDR3-containing paired-end reads numbered at least 2.5 million. TCRdb re-called the 5' RACE reads with MiXCR, one entry per CDR3 protein. The sample shows 850,000 or so distinct CDR3 sequences, roughly 26% of them seen only once. Trimming took off 1 base at V and 1 base at J, with 10 bases between the two ends. CDR3 length: 15 amino acids. Germline CDR1 is MGHRA and CDR2 is YSYEKL. A note on this clonotype: What it recognizes is unknown.

Sequenced: blood. This TCR came from a woman older than 75 in good health. The chain uses TRBV4-1 and TRBJ1-1; D is undetermined. CDR3 nucleotides: TGCGCCAGCAGCCAAGTCGTCCAGAGGAACACTGAAGCTTTCTTT. This encodes CASSQVVQRNTEAFF.